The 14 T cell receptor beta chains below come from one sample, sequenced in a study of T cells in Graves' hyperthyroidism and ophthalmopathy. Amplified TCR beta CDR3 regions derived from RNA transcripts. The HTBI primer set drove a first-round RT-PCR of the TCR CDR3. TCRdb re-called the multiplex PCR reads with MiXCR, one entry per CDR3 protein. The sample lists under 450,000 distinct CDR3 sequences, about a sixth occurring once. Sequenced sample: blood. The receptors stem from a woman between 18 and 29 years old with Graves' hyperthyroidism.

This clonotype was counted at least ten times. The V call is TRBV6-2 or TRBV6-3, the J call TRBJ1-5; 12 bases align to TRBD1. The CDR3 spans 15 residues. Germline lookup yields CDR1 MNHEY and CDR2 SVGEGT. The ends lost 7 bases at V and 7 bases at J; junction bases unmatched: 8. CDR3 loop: CASKWDRGLGQPQHF. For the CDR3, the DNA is TGTGCCAGCAAGTGGGACAGGGGGCTCGGACAGCCCCAGCATTTT.

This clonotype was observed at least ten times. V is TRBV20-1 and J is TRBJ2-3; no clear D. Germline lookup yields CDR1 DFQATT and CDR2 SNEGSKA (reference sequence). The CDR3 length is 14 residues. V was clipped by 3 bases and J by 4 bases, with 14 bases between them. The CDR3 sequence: CSARFAPPPDTQYF. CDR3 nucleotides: TGCAGTGCTAGGTTTGCCCCCCCCCCAGATACGCAGTATTTT.

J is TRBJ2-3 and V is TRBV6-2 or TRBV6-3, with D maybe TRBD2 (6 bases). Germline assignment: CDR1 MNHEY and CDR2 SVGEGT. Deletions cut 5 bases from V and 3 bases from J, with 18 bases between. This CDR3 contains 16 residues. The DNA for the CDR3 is TGTGCCAGCAGTGCCCAATCTGTGAGCGGGACAGATACGCAGTATTTT. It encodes CASSAQSVSGTDTQYF.

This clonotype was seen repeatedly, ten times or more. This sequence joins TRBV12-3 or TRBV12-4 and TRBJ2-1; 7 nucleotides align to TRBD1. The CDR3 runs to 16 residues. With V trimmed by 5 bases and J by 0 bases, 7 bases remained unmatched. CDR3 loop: CASSPRQGSSYNEQFF. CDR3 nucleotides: TGTGCCAGCAGTCCGCGACAGGGCAGCTCCTACAATGAGCAGTTCTTC.

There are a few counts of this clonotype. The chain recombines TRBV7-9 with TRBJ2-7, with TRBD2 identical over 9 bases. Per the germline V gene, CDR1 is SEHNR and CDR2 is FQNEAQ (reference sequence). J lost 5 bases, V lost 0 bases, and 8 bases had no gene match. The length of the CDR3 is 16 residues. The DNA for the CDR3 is TGTGCCAGCAGCTTAGCCCGAGCGGGAGGTTTCCACGAGCAGTACTTC. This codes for CASSLARAGGFHEQYF.

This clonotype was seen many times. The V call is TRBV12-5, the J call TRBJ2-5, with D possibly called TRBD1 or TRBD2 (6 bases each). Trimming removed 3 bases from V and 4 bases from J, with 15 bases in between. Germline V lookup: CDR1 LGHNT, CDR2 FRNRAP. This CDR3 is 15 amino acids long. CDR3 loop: CASGFSGALGETQYF. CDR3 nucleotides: TGTGCTAGTGGTTTTTCGGGGGCGCTGGGAGAGACCCAGTACTTC.

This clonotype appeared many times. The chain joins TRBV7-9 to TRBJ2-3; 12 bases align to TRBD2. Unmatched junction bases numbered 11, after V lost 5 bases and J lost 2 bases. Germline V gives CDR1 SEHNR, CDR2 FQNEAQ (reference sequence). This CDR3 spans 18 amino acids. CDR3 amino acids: CASSQYIGLAGTTDTQYF. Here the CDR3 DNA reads TGTGCCAGCAGCCAATACATCGGACTAGCGGGAACCACAGATACGCAGTATTTT.

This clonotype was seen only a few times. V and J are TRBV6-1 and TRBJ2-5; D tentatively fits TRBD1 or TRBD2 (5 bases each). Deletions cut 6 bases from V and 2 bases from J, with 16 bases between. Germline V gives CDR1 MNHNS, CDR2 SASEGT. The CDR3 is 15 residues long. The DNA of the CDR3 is TGTGCCAGCAGCGACCCGGGACGCAGACAAGAGACCCAGTACTTC. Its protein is CASSDPGRRQETQYF.

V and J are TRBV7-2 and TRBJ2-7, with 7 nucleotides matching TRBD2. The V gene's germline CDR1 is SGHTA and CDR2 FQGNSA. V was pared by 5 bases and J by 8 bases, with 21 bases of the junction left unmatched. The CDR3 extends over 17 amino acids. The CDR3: CASSGGGRVADRLKQYF. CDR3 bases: TGTGCCAGCAGCGGGGGAGGGCGGGTAGCGGATCGTCTCAAGCAGTACTTC.

DNA of the CDR3: TGTGCCAGTATGGAGACAGGGGGTAATTCACCCCTCCACTTT. It is translated as CASMETGGNSPLHF. The rearrangement uses TRBV19 and TRBJ1-6; 9 nucleotides align to TRBD1. The CDR3 loop spans 14 amino acids. V lost 7 bases to trimming and J lost 6 bases; unmatched junction nucleotides: 4. Germline loops: CDR1 LNHDA, CDR2 SQIVND (reference sequence).

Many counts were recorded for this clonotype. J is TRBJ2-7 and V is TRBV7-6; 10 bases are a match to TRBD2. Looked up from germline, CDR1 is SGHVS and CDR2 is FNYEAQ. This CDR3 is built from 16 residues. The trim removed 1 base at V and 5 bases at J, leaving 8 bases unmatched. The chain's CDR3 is CASSLGPSGRSDEQYF. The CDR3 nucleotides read TGTGCCAGCAGCTTAGGCCCTAGCGGGAGATCGGACGAGCAGTACTTC.

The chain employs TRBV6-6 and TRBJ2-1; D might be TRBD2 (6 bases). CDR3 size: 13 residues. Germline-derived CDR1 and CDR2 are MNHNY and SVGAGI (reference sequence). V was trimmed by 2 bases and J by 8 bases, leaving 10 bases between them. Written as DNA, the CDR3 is TGTGCCAGCAGTTACGGCGGGGAGGATGAGCAGTTCTTC. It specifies CASSYGGEDEQFF.

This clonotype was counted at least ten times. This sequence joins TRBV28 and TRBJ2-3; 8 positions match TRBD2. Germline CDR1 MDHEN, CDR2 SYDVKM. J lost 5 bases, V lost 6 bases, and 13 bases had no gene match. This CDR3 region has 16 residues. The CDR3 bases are TGTGCCAGCAGCCCCCGGGGAGCGGGAGAGCAAGATACGCAGTATTTT. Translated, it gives CASSPRGAGEQDTQYF.

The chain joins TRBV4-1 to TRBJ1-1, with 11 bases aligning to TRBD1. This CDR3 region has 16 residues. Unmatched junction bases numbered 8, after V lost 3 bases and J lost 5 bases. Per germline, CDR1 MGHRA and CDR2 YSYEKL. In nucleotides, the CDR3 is TGCGCCAGCAGCCATCTTCAAGGACAGGGGGCGACTGAAGCTTTCTTT. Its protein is CASSHLQGQGATEAFF.